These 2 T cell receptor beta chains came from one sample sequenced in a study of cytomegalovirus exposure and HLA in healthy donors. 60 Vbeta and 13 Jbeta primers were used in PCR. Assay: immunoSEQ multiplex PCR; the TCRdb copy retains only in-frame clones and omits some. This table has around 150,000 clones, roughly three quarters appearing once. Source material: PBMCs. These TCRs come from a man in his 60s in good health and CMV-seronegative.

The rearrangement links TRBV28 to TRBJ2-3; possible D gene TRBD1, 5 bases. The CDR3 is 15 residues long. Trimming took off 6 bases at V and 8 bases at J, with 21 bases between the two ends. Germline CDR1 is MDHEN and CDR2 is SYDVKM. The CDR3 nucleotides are TGTGCCAGCAGGCCCGGACAAGGGTCTCGAGGTACGCAGTATTTT. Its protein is CASRPGQGSRGTQYF.

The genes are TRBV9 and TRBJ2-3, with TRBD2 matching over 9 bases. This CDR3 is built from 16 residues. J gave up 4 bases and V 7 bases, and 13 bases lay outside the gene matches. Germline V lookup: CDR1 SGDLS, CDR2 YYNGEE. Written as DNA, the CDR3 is TGTGCCAGCTCCCCCCAGGGCGGGAGGGCCGCAGATACGCAGTATTTT. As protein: CASSPQGGRAADTQYF.